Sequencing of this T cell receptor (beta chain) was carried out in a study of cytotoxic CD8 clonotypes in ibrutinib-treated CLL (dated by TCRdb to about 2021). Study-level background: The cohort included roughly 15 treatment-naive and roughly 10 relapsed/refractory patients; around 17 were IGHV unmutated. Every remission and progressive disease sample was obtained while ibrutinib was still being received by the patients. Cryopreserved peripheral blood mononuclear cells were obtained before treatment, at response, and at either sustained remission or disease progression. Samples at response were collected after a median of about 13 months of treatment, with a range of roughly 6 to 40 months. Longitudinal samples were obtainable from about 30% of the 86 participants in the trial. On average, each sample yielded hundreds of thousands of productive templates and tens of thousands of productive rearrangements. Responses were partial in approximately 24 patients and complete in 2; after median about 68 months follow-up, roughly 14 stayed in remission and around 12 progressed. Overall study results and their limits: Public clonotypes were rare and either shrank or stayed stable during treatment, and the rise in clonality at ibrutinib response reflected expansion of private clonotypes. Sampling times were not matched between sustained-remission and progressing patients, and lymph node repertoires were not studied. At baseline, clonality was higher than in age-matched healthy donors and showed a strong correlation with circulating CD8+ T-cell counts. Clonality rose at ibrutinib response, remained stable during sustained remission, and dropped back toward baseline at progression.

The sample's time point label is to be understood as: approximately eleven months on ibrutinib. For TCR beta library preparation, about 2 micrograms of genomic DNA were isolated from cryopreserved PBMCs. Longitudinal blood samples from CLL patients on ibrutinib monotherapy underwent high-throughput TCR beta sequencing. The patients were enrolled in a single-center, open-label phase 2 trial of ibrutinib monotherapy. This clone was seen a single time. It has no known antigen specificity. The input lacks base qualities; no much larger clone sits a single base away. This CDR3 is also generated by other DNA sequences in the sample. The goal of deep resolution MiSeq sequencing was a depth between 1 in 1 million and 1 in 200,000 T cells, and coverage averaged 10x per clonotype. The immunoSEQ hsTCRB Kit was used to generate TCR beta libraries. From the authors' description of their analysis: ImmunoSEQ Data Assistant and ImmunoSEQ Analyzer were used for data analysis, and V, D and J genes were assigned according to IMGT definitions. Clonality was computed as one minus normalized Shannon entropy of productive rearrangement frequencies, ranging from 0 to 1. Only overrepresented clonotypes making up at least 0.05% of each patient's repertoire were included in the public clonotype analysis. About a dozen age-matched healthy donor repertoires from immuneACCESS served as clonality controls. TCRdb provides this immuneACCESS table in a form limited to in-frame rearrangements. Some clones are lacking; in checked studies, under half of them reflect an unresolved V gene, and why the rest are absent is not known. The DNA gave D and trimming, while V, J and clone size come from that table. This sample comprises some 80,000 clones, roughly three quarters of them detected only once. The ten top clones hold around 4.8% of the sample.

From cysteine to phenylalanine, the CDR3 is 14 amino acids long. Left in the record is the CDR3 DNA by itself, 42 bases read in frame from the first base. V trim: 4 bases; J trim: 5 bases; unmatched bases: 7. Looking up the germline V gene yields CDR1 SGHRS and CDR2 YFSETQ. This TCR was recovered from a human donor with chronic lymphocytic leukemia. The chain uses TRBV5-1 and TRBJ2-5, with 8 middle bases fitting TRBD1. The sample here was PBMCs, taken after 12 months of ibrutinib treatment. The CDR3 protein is CASSPDRGLETQYF. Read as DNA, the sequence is TGCGCCAGCAGCCCCGACAGGGGCCTTGAGACCCAGTACTTC.